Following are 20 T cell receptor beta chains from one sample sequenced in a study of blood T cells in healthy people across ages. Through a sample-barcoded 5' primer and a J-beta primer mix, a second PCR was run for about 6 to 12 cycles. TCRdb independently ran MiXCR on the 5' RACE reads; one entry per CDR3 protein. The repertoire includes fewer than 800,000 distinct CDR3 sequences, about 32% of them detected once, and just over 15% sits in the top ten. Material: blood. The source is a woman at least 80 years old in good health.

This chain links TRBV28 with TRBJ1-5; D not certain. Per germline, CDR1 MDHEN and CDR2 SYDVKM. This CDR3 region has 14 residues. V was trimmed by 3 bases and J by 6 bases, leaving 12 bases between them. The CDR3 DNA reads TGTGCCAGCAGTTTGGGAGTGGGCGGTCAGCCCCAGCATTTT. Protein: CASSLGVGGQPQHF.

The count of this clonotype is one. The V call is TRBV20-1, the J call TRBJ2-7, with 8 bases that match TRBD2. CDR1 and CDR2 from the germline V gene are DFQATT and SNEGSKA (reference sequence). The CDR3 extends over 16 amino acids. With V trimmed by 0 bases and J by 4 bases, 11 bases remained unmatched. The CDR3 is CSARESFTSGIYEQYF. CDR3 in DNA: TGCAGTGCTAGAGAAAGTTTCACTAGCGGAATATACGAGCAGTACTTC.

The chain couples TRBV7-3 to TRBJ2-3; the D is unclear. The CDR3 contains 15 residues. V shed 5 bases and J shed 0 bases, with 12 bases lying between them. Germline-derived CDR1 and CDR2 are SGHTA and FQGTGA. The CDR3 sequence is CASSPRPRSTDTQYF. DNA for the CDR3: TGTGCCAGCAGCCCCAGACCTCGCAGCACAGATACGCAGTATTTT.

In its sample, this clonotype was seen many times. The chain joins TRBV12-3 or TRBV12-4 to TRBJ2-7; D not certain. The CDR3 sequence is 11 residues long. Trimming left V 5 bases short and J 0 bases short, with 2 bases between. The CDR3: CASSISYEQYF. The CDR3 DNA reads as TGTGCCAGCAGTATCTCCTACGAGCAGTACTTC.

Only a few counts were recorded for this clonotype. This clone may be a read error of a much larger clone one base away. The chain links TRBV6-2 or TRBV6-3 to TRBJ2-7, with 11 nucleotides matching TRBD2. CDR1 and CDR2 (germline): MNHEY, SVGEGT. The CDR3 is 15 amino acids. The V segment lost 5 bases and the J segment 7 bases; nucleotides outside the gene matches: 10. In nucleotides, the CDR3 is TGTGCCAGCAGTCACACTAGCGGGGGCTACAATGAGCAGTACTTC. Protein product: CASSHTSGGYNEQYF.

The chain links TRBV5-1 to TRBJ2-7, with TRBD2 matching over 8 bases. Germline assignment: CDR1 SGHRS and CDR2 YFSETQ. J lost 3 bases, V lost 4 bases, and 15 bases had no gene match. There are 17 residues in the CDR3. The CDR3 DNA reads TGCGCCAGCAGCCCCGGGACACTCCGGGAGGGCCTCTACGAGCAGTACTTC. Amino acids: CASSPGTLREGLYEQYF.

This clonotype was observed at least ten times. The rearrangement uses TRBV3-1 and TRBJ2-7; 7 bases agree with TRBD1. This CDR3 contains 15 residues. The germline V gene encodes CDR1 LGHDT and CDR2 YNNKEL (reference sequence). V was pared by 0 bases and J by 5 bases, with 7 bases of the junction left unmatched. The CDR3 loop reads CASSQDLTGTDEQYF. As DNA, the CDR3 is TGTGCCAGCAGCCAAGATCTGACAGGGACGGACGAGCAGTACTTC.

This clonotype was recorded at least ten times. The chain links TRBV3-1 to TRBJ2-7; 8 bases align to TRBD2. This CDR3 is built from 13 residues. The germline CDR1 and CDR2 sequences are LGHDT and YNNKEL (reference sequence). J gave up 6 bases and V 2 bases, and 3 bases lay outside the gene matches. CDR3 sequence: CASSQHAGGEQYF. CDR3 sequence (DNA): TGTGCCAGCAGCCAACACGCGGGGGGCGAGCAGTACTTC.

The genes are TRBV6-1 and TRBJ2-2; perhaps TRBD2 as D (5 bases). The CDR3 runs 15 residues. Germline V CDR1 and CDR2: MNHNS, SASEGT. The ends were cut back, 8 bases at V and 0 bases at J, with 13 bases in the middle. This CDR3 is CASHRAGANTGELFF. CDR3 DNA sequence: TGTGCCAGCCATAGGGCGGGTGCGAACACCGGGGAGCTGTTTTTT.

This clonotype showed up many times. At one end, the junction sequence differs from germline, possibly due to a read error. CDR3 protein: CASSEGTDTQYF. The CDR3 DNA reads TGTGCCAGCAGCGAAGGCACAGATACGCAGTATTTT. V gene TRBV10-2 combines with J gene TRBJ2-3, with D unclear. The CDR3 runs to 12 residues. Germline lookup yields CDR1 WSHSY and CDR2 SAAADI.

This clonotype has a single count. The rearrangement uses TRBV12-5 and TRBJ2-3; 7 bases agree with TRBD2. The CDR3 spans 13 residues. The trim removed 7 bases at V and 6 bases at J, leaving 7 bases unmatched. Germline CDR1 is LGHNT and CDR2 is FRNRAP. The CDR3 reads CASDWGGSDTQYF. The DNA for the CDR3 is TGTGCTAGTGACTGGGGGGGGTCCGATACGCAGTATTTT.

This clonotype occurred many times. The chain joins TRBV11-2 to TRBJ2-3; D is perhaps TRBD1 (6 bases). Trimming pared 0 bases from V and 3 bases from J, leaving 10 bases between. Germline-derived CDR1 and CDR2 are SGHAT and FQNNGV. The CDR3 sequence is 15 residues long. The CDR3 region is CASSLEWGQTDTQYF. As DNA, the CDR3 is TGTGCCAGCAGCTTAGAATGGGGGCAAACAGATACGCAGTATTTT.

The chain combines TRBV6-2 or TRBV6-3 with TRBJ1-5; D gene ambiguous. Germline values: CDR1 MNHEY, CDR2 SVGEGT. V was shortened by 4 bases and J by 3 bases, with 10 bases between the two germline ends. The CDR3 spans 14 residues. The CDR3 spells CASSSTRANQPQHF. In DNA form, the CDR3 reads TGTGCCAGCAGTTCCACGCGGGCCAATCAGCCCCAGCATTTT.

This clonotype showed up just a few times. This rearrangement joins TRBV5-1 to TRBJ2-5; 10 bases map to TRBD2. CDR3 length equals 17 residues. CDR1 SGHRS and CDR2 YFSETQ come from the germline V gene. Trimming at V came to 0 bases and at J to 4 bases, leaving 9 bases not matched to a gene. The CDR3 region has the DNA TGCGCCAGCAGCTTGGCCGGGGCTAGCGGGGGTTCAGAGACCCAGTACTTC. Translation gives CASSLAGASGGSETQYF.

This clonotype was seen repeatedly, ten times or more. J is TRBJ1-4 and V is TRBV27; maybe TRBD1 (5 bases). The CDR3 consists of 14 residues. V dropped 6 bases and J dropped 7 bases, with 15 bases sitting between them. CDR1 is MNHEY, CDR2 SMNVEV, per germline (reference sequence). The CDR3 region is CASRRSGGGEKLFF. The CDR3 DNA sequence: TGTGCCAGCAGGAGATCCGGGGGGGGTGAAAAACTGTTTTTT.

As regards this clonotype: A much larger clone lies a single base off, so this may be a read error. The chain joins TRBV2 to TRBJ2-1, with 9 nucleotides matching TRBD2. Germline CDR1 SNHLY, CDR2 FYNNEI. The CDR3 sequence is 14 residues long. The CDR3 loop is CASSVRGGPETQFF. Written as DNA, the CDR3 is TGCGCCAGCAGTGTGCGGGGGGGCCCAGAGACCCAGTTCTTC.

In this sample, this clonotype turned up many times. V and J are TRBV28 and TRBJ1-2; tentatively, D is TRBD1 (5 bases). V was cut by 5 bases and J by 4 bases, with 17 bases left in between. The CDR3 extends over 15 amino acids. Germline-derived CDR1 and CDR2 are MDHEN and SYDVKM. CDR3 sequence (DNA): TGTGCCAGCAGTACAACCCTTCACAGGCTCTATGGCTACACCTTC. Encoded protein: CASSTTLHRLYGYTF.

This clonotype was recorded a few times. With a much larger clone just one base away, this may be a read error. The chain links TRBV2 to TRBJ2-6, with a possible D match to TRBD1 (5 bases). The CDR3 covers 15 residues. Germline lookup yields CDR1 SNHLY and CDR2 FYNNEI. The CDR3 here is CASSRRTSGANVRTF. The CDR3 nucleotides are TGTGCCAGCAGCAGAAGGACCTCTGGGGCCAACGTCCGGACTTTC.

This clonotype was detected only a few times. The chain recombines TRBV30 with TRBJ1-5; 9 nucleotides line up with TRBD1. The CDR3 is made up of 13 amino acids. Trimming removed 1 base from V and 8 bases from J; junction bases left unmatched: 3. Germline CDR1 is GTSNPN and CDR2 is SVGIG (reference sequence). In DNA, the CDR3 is TGTGCCTGGAGTGGGGGACAGGGAAAGCCCCAGCATTTT. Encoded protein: CAWSGGQGKPQHF.

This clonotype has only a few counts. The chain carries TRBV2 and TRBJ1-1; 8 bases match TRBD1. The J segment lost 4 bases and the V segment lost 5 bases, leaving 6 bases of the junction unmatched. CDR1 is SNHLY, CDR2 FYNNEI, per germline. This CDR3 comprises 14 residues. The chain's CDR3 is CASSLDRVGTEAFF. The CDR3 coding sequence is TGTGCCAGCAGTTTGGACAGGGTGGGCACTGAAGCTTTCTTT.